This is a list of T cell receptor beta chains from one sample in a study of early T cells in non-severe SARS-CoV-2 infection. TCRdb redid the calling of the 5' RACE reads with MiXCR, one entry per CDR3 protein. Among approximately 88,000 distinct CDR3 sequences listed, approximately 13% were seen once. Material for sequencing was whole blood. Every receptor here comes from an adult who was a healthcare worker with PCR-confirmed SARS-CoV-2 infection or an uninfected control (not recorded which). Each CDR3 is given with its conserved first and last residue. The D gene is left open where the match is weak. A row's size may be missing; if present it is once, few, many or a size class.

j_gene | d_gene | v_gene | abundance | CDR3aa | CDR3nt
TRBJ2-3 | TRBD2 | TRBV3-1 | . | CASSQVVPGSGVRTDTQYF | TGTGCCAGCAGCCAGGTAGTCCCTGGTAGCGGGGTTCGCACAGATACGCAGTATTTT
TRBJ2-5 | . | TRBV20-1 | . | CSARFRRQTQETQYF | TGCAGTGCTAGATTTCGGAGGCAGACCCAAGAGACCCAGTACTTC
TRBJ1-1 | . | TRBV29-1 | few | CSVDIQGRATEAFF | TGCAGCGTTGATATCCAGGGTCGGGCAACTGAAGCTTTCTTT
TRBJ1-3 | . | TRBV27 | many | CASSQGGLGNTIYF | TGTGCCAGCAGCCAAGGCGGCCTTGGAAACACCATATATTTT
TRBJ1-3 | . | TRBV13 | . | CASSSGTTGNTIYF | TGTGCCAGCAGCTCCGGGACAACTGGAAACACCATATATTTT
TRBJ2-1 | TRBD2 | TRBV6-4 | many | CASSDLAGGYNEQFF | TGTGCCAGCAGTGACCTAGCGGGGGGGTACAATGAGCAGTTCTTC
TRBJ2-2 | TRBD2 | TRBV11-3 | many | CASSLGLGGTGELFF | TGTGCCAGCAGCTTGGGACTAGGGGGGACCGGGGAGCTGTTTTTT
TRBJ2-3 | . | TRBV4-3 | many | CASSQARVKGTDTQYF | TGCGCCAGCAGCCAAGCCAGGGTCAAAGGGACAGATACGCAGTATTTT
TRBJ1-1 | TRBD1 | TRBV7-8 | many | CASSRQGVYTEAFF | TGTGCCAGCAGCCGTCAGGGGGTTTATACTGAAGCTTTCTTT
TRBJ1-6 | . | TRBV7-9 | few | CASSPQGGADSPLHF | TGTGCCAGCAGCCCGCAAGGAGGGGCGGATTCACCCCTCCACTTT
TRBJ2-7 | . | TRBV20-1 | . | CSARGTLSYEQYF | TGCAGTGCTCGGGGAACCCTCTCCTACGAGCAGTACTTC
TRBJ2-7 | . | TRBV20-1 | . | CSASGAYEQYF | TGCAGTGCTAGTGGCGCCTACGAGCAGTACTTC
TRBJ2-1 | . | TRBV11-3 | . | CASSNRVDEQFF | TGTGCCAGCAGCAACCGAGTGGATGAGCAGTTCTTC
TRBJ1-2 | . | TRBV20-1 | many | CSARDRGVYGYTF | TGCAGTGCTAGAGACAGGGGAGTCTATGGCTACACCTTC
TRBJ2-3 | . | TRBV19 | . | CAVGVADTQYF | TGTGCAGTCGGGGTAGCAGATACGCAGTATTTT
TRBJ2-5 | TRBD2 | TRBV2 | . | CASSEGLAGGEETQYF | TGTGCCAGCAGTGAAGGGTTGGCGGGGGGGGAAGAGACCCAGTACTTC
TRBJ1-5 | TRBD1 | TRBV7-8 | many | CASSQDRDPYQPQHF | TGTGCCAGCAGCCAGGACAGGGACCCTTATCAGCCCCAGCATTTT
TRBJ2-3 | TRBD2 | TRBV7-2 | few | CASSLDPLAGGTDTQYF | TGTGCCAGCAGCTTAGACCCCCTAGCGGGGGGAACAGATACGCAGTATTTT
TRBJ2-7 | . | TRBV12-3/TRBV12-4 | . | CASSLSAGRPEQYF | TGTGCCAGCAGTTTATCCGCTGGGAGGCCCGAGCAGTACTTC
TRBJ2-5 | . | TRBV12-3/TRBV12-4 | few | CASSLWDPLVPETQYF | TGTGCCAGCAGTTTATGGGACCCCCTGGTTCCAGAGACCCAGTACTTC
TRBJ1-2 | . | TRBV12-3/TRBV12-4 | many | CASSHPTVNYGYTF | TGTGCCAGCAGCCACCCCACGGTGAACTATGGCTACACCTTC
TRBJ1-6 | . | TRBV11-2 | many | CASSMRRFSNYNSPLHF | TGTGCCAGCAGCATGCGCCGATTTTCTAACTATAATTCACCCCTCCACTTT
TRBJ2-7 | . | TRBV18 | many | CASSPGGSYEQYF | TGTGCCAGCTCACCAGGAGGAAGCTACGAGCAGTACTTC
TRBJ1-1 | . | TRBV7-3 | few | CASSFQGNTEAFF | TGTGCCAGCAGCTTTCAGGGAAACACTGAAGCTTTCTTT
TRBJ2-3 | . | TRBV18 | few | CASSPPLGKQGHYTDTQYF | TGTGCCAGCTCACCACCCCTGGGCAAGCAGGGGCACTACACAGATACGCAGTATTTT
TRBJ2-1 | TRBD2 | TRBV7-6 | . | CASSLSGGDEQFF | TGTGCCAGCAGCTTATCTGGGGGGGATGAGCAGTTCTTC
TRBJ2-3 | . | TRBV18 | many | CASSPTASTDTQYF | TGTGCCAGCTCACCAACGGCTAGCACAGATACGCAGTATTTT
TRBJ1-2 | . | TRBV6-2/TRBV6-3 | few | CATITGRGGYTF | TGTGCCACCATAACAGGGCGGGGTGGCTACACCTTC
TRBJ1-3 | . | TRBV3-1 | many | CASSRAGSSGNTIYF | TGTGCCAGCAGCCGCGCCGGCAGCTCTGGAAACACCATATATTTT
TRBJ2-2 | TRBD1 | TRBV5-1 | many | CASSSRTGGLAGELFF | TGCGCCAGCAGCTCCCGGACAGGGGGCCTGGCCGGGGAGCTGTTTTTT
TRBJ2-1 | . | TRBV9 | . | CASSVEGDAYNEQFF | TGTGCCAGCAGCGTAGAGGGGGATGCCTACAATGAGCAGTTCTTC
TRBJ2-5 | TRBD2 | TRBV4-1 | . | CASSQAGRVETQYF | TGCGCCAGCAGCCAAGCCGGGAGGGTCGAGACCCAGTACTTC
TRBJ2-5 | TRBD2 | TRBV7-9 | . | CASSWGTGGQETQYF | TGTGCCAGCAGCTGGGGGACGGGGGGCCAAGAGACCCAGTACTTC
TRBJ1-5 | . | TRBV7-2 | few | CASSLGTGFRSNQPQHF | TGTGCCAGCAGCTTAGGCACGGGTTTTAGGAGCAATCAGCCCCAGCATTTT
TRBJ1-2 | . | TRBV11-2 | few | CASSPAAVFGYTF | TGTGCCAGCAGCCCCGCGGCGGTCTTTGGCTACACCTTC
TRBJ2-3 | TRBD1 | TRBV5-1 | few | CASSPRDRDTDTQYF | TGCGCCAGCAGCCCCCGGGACAGGGACACAGATACGCAGTATTTT
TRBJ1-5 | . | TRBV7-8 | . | CASSLSEGRNQPQHF | TGTGCCAGCAGCTTAAGCGAGGGCAGGAATCAGCCCCAGCATTTT
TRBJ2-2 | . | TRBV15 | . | CATSTRTAYTGELFF | TGTGCCACCAGCACTCGGACCGCGTACACCGGGGAGCTGTTTTTT
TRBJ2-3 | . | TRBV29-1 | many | CSVALMGRGRADTQYF | TGCAGCGTTGCCCTTATGGGGCGGGGTAGGGCAGATACGCAGTATTTT
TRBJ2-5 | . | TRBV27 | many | CAKQRRRPPTQETQYF | TGTGCAAAACAACGGAGGAGACCCCCCACGCAAGAGACCCAGTACTTC
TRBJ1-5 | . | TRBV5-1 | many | CASPSGHGSCILSNQPQHF | TGCGCCAGCCCATCGGGCCACGGCAGTTGCATACTAAGCAATCAGCCCCAGCATTTT
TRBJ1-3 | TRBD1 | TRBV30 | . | CAYWTGSSGNTIYF | TGTGCCTATTGGACAGGGAGCTCTGGAAACACCATATATTTT
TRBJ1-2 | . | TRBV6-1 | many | CASSQDRWDGYTF | TGTGCCAGCAGTCAGGACAGATGGGATGGCTACACCTTC
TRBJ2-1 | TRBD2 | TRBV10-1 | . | CASSEAAGGPNEQFF | TGCGCCAGCAGTGAGGCAGCGGGGGGGCCCAATGAGCAGTTCTTC
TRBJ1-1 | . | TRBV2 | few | CASNRANTEAFF | TGTGCCAGCAACAGGGCGAACACTGAAGCTTTCTTT
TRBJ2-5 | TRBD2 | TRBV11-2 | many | CASSLAGGFSQETQYF | TGTGCCAGCAGCTTAGCCGGGGGGTTCAGCCAAGAGACCCAGTACTTC
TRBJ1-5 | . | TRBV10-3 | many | CAISETQANQPQHF | TGTGCCATCAGTGAGACCCAAGCGAATCAGCCCCAGCATTTT
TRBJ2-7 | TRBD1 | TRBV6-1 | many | CASNRAAGGDEQYF | TGTGCCAGCAACAGGGCAGCAGGGGGTGATGAGCAGTACTTC
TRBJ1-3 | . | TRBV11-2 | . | CASSSARGSGNTIYF | TGTGCCAGCAGCTCTGCCCGGGGATCTGGAAACACCATATATTTT
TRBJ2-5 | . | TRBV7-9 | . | CASSLIRQVQETQYF | TGTGCCAGCAGCCTGATTAGACAGGTCCAAGAGACCCAGTACTTC
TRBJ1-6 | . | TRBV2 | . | CASRRSLSSYNSPLHF | TGTGCCAGCAGAAGATCACTGAGCTCCTATAATTCACCCCTCCACTTT
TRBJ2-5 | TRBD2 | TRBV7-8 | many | CASSSHRPGLAGGRQETQYF | TGTGCCAGCAGCTCTCATCGTCCGGGACTAGCGGGGGGACGCCAAGAGACCCAGTACTTC
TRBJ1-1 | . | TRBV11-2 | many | CASSLEGTTEAFF | TGTGCCAGCAGCTTAGAAGGGACCACTGAAGCTTTCTTT
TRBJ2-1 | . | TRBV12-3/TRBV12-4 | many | CASSPTTTTGYNEQFF | TGTGCCAGCAGTCCGACGACCACGACGGGCTACAATGAGCAGTTCTTC
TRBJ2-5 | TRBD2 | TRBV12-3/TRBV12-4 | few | CASSRTSPGETQYF | TGTGCCAGCAGCAGGACTAGCCCGGGAGAGACCCAGTACTTC